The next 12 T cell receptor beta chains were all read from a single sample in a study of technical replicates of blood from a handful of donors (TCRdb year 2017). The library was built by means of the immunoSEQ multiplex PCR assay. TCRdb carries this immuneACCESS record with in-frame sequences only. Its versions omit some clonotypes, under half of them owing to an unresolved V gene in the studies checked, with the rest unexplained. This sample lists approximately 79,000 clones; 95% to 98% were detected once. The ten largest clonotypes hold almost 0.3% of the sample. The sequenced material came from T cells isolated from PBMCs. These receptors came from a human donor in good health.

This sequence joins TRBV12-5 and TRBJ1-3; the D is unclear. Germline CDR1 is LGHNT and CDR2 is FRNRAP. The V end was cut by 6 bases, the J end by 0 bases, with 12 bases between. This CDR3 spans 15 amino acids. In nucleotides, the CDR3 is TGTGCTAGTGGACTTCAGGCTATCTCTGGAAACACCATATATTTT. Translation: CASGLQAISGNTIYF.

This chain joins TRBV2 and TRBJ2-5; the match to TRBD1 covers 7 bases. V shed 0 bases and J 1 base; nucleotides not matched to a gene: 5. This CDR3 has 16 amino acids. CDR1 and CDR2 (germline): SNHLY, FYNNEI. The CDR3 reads CASSEASGTVQETQYF. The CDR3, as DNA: TGTGCCAGCAGTGAAGCGTCCGGGACAGTCCAAGAGACCCAGTACTTC.

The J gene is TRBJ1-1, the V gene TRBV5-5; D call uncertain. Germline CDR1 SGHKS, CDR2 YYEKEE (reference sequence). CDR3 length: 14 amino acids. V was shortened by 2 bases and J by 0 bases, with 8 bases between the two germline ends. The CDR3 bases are TGTGCCAGCAGCTTACACCCTGTGAACACTGAAGCTTTCTTT. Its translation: CASSLHPVNTEAFF.

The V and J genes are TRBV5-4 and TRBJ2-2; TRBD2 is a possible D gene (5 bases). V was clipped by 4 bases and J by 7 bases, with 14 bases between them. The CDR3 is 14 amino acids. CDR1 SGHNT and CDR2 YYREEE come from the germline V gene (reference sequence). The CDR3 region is CASSIYLAGGELFF. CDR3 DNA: TGTGCCAGCAGCATATATCTTGCGGGCGGGGAGCTGTTTTTT.

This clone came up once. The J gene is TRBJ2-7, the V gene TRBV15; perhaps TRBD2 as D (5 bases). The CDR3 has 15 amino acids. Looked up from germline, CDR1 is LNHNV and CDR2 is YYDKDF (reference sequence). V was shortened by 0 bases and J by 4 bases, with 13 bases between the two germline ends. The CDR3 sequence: CATSREERGLYEQYF. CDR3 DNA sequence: TGTGCCACCAGCAGAGAGGAACGAGGGCTGTACGAGCAGTACTTC.

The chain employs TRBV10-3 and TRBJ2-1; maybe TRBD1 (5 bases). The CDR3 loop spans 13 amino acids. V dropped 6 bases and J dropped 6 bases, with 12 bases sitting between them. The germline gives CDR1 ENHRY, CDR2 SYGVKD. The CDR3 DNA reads TGTGCCATCAGGGACACTACGGGCAATGAGCAGTTCTTC. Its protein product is CAIRDTTGNEQFF.

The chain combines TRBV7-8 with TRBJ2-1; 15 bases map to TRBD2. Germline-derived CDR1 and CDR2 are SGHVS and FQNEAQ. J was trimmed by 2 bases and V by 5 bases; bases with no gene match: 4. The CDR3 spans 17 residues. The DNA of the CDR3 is TGTGCCAGCAGCGCGGGACTAGCGGGAGGAACCTACAATGAGCAGTTCTTC. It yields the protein CASSAGLAGGTYNEQFF.

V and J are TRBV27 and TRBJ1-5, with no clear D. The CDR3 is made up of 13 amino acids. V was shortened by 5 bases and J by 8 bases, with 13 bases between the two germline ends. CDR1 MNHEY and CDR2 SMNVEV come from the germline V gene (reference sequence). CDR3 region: CASSPDYKKPQHF. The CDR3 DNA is TGTGCCAGCAGTCCGGACTATAAGAAGCCCCAGCATTTT.

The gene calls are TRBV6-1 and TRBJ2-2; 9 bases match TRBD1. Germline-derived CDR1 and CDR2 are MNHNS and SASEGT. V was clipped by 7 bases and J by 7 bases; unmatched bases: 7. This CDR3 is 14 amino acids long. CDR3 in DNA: TGTGCCAGCACCGGGGACAGGGAAGGCGGGGAGCTGTTTTTT. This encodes CASTGDREGGELFF.

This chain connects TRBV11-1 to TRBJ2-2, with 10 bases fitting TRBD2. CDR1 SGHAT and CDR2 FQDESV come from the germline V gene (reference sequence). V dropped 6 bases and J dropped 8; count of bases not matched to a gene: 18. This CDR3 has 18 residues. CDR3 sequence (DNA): TGTGCCAGCAGTAAGGGAGGAACTAGCGGGAATTGGGCGGGGGAGCTGTTTTTT. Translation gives CASSKGGTSGNWAGELFF.

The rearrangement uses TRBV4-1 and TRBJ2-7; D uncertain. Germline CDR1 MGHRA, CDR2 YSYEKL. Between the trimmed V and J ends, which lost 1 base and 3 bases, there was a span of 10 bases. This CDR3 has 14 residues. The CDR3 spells CASSQVGSFYEQYF. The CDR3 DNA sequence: TGCGCCAGCAGCCAAGTTGGTAGCTTCTACGAGCAGTACTTC.

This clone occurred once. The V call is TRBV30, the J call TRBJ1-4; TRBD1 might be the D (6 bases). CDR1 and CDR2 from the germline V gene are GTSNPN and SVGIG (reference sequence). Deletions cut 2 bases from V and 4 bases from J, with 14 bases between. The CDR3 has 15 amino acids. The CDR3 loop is CAWSFGQGNNEKLFF. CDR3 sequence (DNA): TGTGCCTGGAGTTTCGGGCAGGGGAATAATGAAAAACTGTTTTTT.